A selection of T cell receptor beta chains follows, all from one sample in a study of OX40 agonist ivuxolimab in advanced cancers. TCRdb keeps only in-frame clones here, not all; method: immunoSEQ multiplex PCR. The sample contains 65,000 to 90,000 clones, 75% to 95% of which appear only once. The sample here was CD4+ or CD8+ T cells sorted from blood, taken in a trial of the OX40 agonist ivuxolimab. The origin of the receptors is an adult with an advanced solid tumor such as melanoma, head and neck, liver or kidney cancer. Each CDR3 is given without its conserved first and last residue.

J gene: TRBJ2-2; V gene: TRBV28; CDR3 protein: ASSLSTGELF
J gene: TRBJ2-7; V gene: TRBV28; CDR3 protein: ASTDFGEQY
J gene: TRBJ2-1; V gene: TRBV7-9; CDR3 protein: ASSLASGGAGSYEQF
J gene: TRBJ2-3; V gene: TRBV12-5; CDR3 protein: ASGLILAGGRTDTQY
J gene: TRBJ2-1; V gene: TRBV7-9; CDR3 protein: ASSLATSYNEQF
J gene: TRBJ2-1; V gene: TRBV19; CDR3 protein: ASKRGGHRNNEQF
J gene: TRBJ2-3; V gene: TRBV7-2; CDR3 protein: ASSYFQREVVTDTQY
J gene: TRBJ1-5; V gene: TRBV28; CDR3 protein: ASSLVQLSNQPQH
J gene: TRBJ2-6; V gene: TRBV13; CDR3 protein: ASSPSGEGPSGANVLT
J gene: TRBJ1-1; V gene: TRBV11-2; CDR3 protein: ASSFLATEAF
J gene: TRBJ1-5; V gene: TRBV9; CDR3 protein: ASSVGLRNQPQH
J gene: TRBJ1-2; V gene: TRBV7-9; CDR3 protein: ASSLGPTYGYT
J gene: TRBJ2-5; V gene: TRBV4-2; CDR3 protein: ASSQVLNDETQY
J gene: TRBJ2-1; V gene: TRBV11-3; CDR3 protein: ASSLGPHNEQF
J gene: TRBJ2-1; V gene: TRBV30; CDR3 protein: AWSGDGGSRLAF
J gene: TRBJ2-1; V gene: TRBV4-3; CDR3 protein: ASSQRASTEQF
J gene: TRBJ2-1; V gene: TRBV28; CDR3 protein: ASRTTSGNEQF
J gene: TRBJ2-1; V gene: TRBV27; CDR3 protein: ASSLAFSYNEQF
J gene: TRBJ1-4; V gene: TRBV7-3; CDR3 protein: ASRGNEKLF
J gene: TRBJ2-3; V gene: TRBV9; CDR3 protein: ASSVVGASTDTQY
J gene: TRBJ2-1; V gene: TRBV6-4; CDR3 protein: ASSDSELATEQF
J gene: TRBJ1-1; V gene: TRBV20-1; CDR3 protein: SATRTGDAF
J gene: TRBJ2-3; V gene: TRBV7-2; CDR3 protein: ASSLGTSGTDTQY
J gene: TRBJ2-3; V gene: TRBV5-5; CDR3 protein: ASSFSGDTQY